The sequence of this T cell receptor beta chain was determined in a study of vaccination effects on CD4 cells after COVID-19. The study, taken as a whole, reports: Infection-derived and vaccine-derived clones contracted markedly late after vaccination.

Sequencing was performed with immunoSEQ multiplex PCR; in TCRdb, only in-frame clones are kept and a portion is missing. The sample contains 24,000 or so clones, roughly 72% of which appear only once. Turning to this clone: The antigen is undetermined.

The CDR3 runs to 16 residues. Germline assignment: CDR1 SGHTA and CDR2 FQGNSA. Trimming cost V 1 base and J 7 bases; bases outside gene matches: 10. Antigen-specific CD4+ T cells were expanded (with viral peptide pools) by the ViraFEST assay ahead of sequencing. The culture ran for approximately 9 days before CD4+ T cells were isolated. Between March and December 2020, the person had a SARS-CoV-2 infection that PCR confirmed. Every well got around 2 million PBMC, which were grown with about 9.6 IU/ml IL-2 and about 10 ug/ml peptides. Days 3 and 7 were when half the medium was replaced with IL-2 medium.

J is TRBJ2-1 and V is TRBV7-2; 7 nucleotides match TRBD2. The source material was CD4+ T cells from PBMCs cultured with SARS-CoV-2 spike peptides, sampled before COVID-19 vaccination. The source of this sequence is a human donor who had a prior SARS-CoV-2 infection. For the CDR3, the DNA is TGTGCCAGCAGCTTAGTCCTGGGAGGGTACCGTAATGAGCAGTTCTTC. This codes for CASSLVLGGYRNEQFF.